This TCR beta chain was captured in a study of CD8+ T cells in alopecia areata. Once RNA had been extracted, it was reverse transcribed into cDNA to act as the sequencing template. The table came from immunoSEQ multiplex PCR; TCRdb's copy has only in-frame clones and leaves some out. This table has some 8,000 clones, 55% appearing once. The germline gives CDR1 SGHTA, CDR2 FQGNSA. V gave up 4 bases and J gave up 2 bases, with 9 bases separating them. The CDR3 length is 13 residues. Specimens obtained from alopecia areata patients comprised lesional scalp punch biopsies and peripheral blood. This receptor was identified in a human donor with alopecia areata. Specimen: skin, collected at week 0. The chain recombines TRBV7-2 with TRBJ2-7; perhaps TRBD2 as D (6 bases). CDR3 region: CASSSSGAYEQYF. CDR3 DNA: TGTGCCAGCAGCTCTTCGGGAGCCTACGAGCAGTACTTC.